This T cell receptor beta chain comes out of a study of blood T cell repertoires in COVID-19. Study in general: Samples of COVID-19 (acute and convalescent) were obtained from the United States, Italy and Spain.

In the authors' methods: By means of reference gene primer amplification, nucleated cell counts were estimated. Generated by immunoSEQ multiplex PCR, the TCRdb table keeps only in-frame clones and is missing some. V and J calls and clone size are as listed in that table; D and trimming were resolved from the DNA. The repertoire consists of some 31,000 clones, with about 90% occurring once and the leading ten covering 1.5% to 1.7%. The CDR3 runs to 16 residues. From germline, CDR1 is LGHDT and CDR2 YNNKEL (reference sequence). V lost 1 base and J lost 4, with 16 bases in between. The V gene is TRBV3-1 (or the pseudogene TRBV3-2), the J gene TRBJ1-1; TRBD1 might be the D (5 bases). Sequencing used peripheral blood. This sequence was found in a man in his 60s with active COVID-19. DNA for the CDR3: TGTGCCAGCAGCCAAGGGGTGCGGGGCGGGGGCACTGAAGCTTTCTTT. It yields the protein CASSQGVRGGGTEAFF.